What follows are 3 T cell receptor beta chains derived from one specimen sequenced in a study of T cells after yellow fever vaccination. TCRdb passed the 5' RACE reads through MiXCR, listing each CDR3 protein once. The sample has approximately 70,000 distinct CDR3 sequences; under 8% are singletons. Material: CD8+ T cells sorted from PBMCs, obtained about 49 days after the first yellow fever vaccination. Source of these receptors: a man aged 18 to 30 who received the YFV17D yellow fever vaccine.

This clonotype was observed at least ten times. The chain is built from TRBV4-1 and TRBJ2-1; 10 nucleotides match TRBD2. The CDR3 has 17 residues. Per germline, CDR1 MGHRA and CDR2 YSYEKL. The J segment lost 4 bases and the V segment lost 1 base, leaving 7 bases of the junction unmatched. DNA for the CDR3: TGCGCCAGCAGCCAAGGGGAGCGGGGGGGACTTTACAATGAGCAGTTCTTC. Its protein is CASSQGERGGLYNEQFF.

This chain links TRBV27 with TRBJ2-7; TRBD2 is a possible D gene (6 bases). CDR1 and CDR2 (germline): MNHEY, SMNVEV (reference sequence). The CDR3 runs to 13 residues. V was pared by 7 bases and J by 5 bases, with 15 bases between. This CDR3 is CASTSLAGNEQYF. CDR3 DNA sequence: TGTGCCAGCACCAGTTTGGCGGGGAACGAGCAGTACTTC.

CDR3 nucleotide sequence: TGTGCCAGCAGCCAAGAGATCGGGACACTGTTGCGGAACACCATATATTTT. As protein: CASSQEIGTLLRNTIYF. The genes are TRBV14 and TRBJ1-3, with D perhaps matching TRBD1 (6 bases). This CDR3 region has 17 residues. V lost 0 bases to trimming and J lost 7 bases, with 19 bases between them. Per germline, CDR1 SGHDN and CDR2 FVKESK. The full variable domain, rest sourced from reference TRBV14 and TRBJ1-3, is EAGVTQFPSHSVIEKGQTVTLRCDPISGHDNLYWYRRVMGKEIKFLLHFVKESKQDESGMPNNRFLAERTGGTYSTLKVQPAELEDSGVYFCASSQEIGTLLRNTIYFGEGSWLTVV.